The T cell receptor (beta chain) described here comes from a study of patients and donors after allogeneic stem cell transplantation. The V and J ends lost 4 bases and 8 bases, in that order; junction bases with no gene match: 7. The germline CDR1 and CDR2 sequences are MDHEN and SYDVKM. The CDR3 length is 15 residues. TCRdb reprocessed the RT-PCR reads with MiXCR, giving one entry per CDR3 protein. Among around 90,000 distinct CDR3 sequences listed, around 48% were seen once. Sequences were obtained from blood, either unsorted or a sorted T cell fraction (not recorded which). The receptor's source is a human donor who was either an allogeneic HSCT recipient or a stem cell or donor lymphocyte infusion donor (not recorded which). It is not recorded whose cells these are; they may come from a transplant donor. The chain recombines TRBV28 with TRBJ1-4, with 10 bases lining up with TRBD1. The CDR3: CASSSGGTGVEKLFF. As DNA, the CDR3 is TGTGCCAGCAGTTCGGGCGGGACAGGGGTAGAAAAACTGTTTTTT.